One and the same sample provided the 15 T cell receptor beta chains below, sequenced in a study of regulatory dendritic cells for organ transplantation. Repertoires were generated with immunoSEQ multiplex PCR, while TCRdb's copy carries only in-frame clones and drops some. The sample contains fewer than 40,000 clones, about 89% of which appear only once. The sample was naive CD8+ T cells from blood. Sample subset: CD45RA+ naive T cells. Receptors were obtained from a human donor in good health.

A single count supports this clone. The chain employs TRBV27 and TRBJ1-5, with D perhaps TRBD1 (5 bases). From germline, CDR1 is MNHEY and CDR2 SMNVEV (reference sequence). CDR3 length: 16 amino acids. Trimming cost V 5 bases and J 4 bases, with 18 bases left between them. The DNA for the CDR3 is TGTGCCAGCAGTGAAGGCACAGTAGGGGCGAATCAGCCCCAGCATTTT. Translation: CASSEGTVGANQPQHF.

V usage is TRBV4-1 and J usage is TRBJ1-2; 8 nucleotides match TRBD1. V shed 5 bases and J 6 bases; nucleotides not matched to a gene: 8. The CDR3 runs 14 residues. The germline gives CDR1 MGHRA, CDR2 YSYEKL. In DNA form, the CDR3 reads TGCGCCAGCAGCGGGATTGGACAGGGACATGGCTACACCTTC. Its translation: CASSGIGQGHGYTF.

V gene TRBV7-9 combines with J gene TRBJ2-1, with D possibly matching TRBD2 (5 bases). This CDR3 is 15 amino acids long. Germline V lookup: CDR1 SEHNR, CDR2 FQNEAQ (reference sequence). The germline V and J ends were trimmed by 6 bases and 4 bases, with 16 bases remaining between them. The CDR3 DNA is TGTGCCAGCAGTGGGAGTAGCGAGGTTTACAATGAGCAGTTCTTC. This encodes CASSGSSEVYNEQFF.

V gene TRBV28 combines with J gene TRBJ2-3, with D perhaps TRBD2 (6 bases). The CDR3 is 14 amino acids. V lost 11 bases to trimming and J lost 0 bases, with 15 bases between them. Germline V gives CDR1 MDHEN, CDR2 SYDVKM. This CDR3 is CAGSGSGSTDTQYF. CDR3 in DNA: TGTGCCGGGTCAGGCAGCGGGAGCACAGATACGCAGTATTTT.

The V and J genes are TRBV4-2 and TRBJ2-3, with TRBD2 identical over 7 bases. The germline CDR1 and CDR2 sequences are LGHNA and YNFKEQ. The CDR3 contains 16 residues. J lost 2 bases, V lost 3 bases, and 8 bases had no gene match. In DNA form, the CDR3 reads TGTGCCAGCAGCCATGCGCTAGCGGCGTACACAGATACGCAGTATTTT. Its protein is CASSHALAAYTDTQYF.

The chain links TRBV13 to TRBJ1-2; the match to TRBD1 covers 9 bases. The V and J ends lost 5 bases and 5 bases, in that order; junction bases with no gene match: 3. The germline gives CDR1 PRHDT, CDR2 FYEKMQ (reference sequence). The CDR3 has 13 residues. CDR3 sequence reads: CASSLGQGYGYTF. CDR3 nucleotide sequence: TGTGCCAGCAGCCTTGGACAGGGGTATGGCTACACCTTC.

The chain has TRBV7-6 and TRBJ1-1, with D possibly TRBD1 on 5 matching bases. The CDR3 extends over 14 amino acids. V lost 7 bases to trimming and J lost 1 base, with 13 bases between them. Germline V gene sequence: CDR1 SGHVS, CDR2 FNYEAQ. The CDR3 region has the DNA TGTGCCAGCACCCCGAATACAGGGAACACTGAAGCTTTCTTT. As protein: CASTPNTGNTEAFF.

The chain employs TRBV5-4 and TRBJ2-7; 7 positions match TRBD2. Germline values: CDR1 SGHNT, CDR2 YYREEE (reference sequence). V trimming: 4 bases; J trimming: 6 bases; junction bases outside the gene matches: 10. There are 14 residues in the CDR3. CDR3 DNA sequence: TGTGCCAGCAGCGCCCCGGGGCGGGAGTTCGAGCAGTACTTC. Protein product: CASSAPGREFEQYF.

V gene TRBV5-6 combines with J gene TRBJ2-1; TRBD2 is a possible D gene (6 bases). The V and J ends lost 6 bases and 1 base respectively, with 20 bases between them. Looked up from germline, CDR1 is SGHDT and CDR2 is YYEEEE. This CDR3 is built from 17 residues. CDR3 loop: CASTPRSGDWSYNEQFF. Written as DNA, the CDR3 is TGTGCCAGCACCCCCCGGAGTGGGGACTGGTCCTACAATGAGCAGTTCTTC. Supplemented by reference TRBV5-6 and TRBJ2-1, the full variable domain reads DAGVTQSPTHLIKTRGQQVTLRCSPKSGHDTVSWYQQALGQGPQFIFQYYEEEERQRGNFPDRFSGHQFPNYSSELNVNALLLGDSALYLCASTPRSGDWSYNEQFFGPGTRLTVL.

The chain has TRBV29-1 and TRBJ2-1; 9 bases match TRBD1. Germline CDR1 SQVTM, CDR2 ANQGSEA. V shed 1 base, J shed 4 bases, and the junction held 8 bases outside the gene matches. The length of the CDR3 is 16 residues. The DNA for the CDR3 is TGCAGCGTTGAAGGTGGGATGGACAGGGGTTACAATGAGCAGTTCTTC. Its protein is CSVEGGMDRGYNEQFF.

The chain carries TRBV7-9 and TRBJ1-1; D is ambiguous. The V gene's germline CDR1 is SEHNR and CDR2 FQNEAQ (reference sequence). The CDR3 runs 13 residues. Trimming cost V 1 base and J 6 bases, with 9 bases left between them. The CDR3 region has the DNA TGTGCCAGCAGCTTAGTCTCCGAGCCTGAAGCTTTCTTT. It encodes CASSLVSEPEAFF.

This clone was seen once. This chain connects TRBV27 to TRBJ2-1; a weak D match, TRBD2 (6 bases). With 6 bases removed from V and 9 bases from J, the gap between germline ends came to 12 bases. The CDR3 runs 12 residues. Germline CDR1 is MNHEY and CDR2 is SMNVEV (reference sequence). CDR3 loop: CASRLTGGEQFF. The DNA for the CDR3 is TGTGCCAGCAGGCTCACCGGGGGTGAGCAGTTCTTC.

The chain joins TRBV5-4 to TRBJ2-7, with D maybe TRBD2 (5 bases). CDR1 is SGHNT and CDR2 is YYREEE in the germline V gene (reference sequence). Deletions cut 5 bases from V and 6 bases from J, with 18 bases between. This CDR3 comprises 14 residues. The chain's CDR3 is CASSPPQGRGEQYF. The CDR3 nucleotides are TGTGCCAGCAGTCCCCCCCAAGGCCGGGGCGAGCAGTACTTC.

In nucleotides, the CDR3 is TGTGCCAGCAGTTGGTTGTTTGGGACAGTTAACTATGGCTACACCTTC. Its translation: CASSWLFGTVNYGYTF. The chain employs TRBV27 and TRBJ1-2; 7 nucleotides agree with TRBD1. The J segment lost 1 base and the V segment lost 4 bases, leaving 9 bases of the junction unmatched. This CDR3 is 16 amino acids long. CDR1 and CDR2 from the germline V gene are MNHEY and SMNVEV (reference sequence).

The table lists this clone with a count of one. The chain recombines TRBV28 with TRBJ2-7; 7 bases line up with TRBD2. The CDR3 runs to 16 residues. Germline loops: CDR1 MDHEN, CDR2 SYDVKM. V gave up 5 bases and J gave up 4 bases; unmatched junction bases: 14. CDR3 protein: CASSVLGGGSLYEQYF. The CDR3 region has the DNA TGTGCCAGCAGTGTTTTGGGCGGCGGGAGCTTGTACGAGCAGTACTTC.